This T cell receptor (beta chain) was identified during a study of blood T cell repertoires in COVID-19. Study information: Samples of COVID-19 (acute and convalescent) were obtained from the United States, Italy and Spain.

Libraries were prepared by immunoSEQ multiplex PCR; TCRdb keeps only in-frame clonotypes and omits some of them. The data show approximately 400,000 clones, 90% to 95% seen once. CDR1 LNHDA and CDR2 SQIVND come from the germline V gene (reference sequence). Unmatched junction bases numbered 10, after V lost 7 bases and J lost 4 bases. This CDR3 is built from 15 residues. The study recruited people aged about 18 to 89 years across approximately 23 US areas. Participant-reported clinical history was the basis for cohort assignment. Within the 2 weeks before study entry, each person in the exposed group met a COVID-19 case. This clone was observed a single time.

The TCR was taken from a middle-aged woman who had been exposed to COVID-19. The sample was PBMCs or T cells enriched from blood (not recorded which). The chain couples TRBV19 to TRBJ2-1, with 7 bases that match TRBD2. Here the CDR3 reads CASTRASGSYNEQFF. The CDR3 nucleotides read TGTGCCAGTACCCGGGCTAGCGGTTCTTACAATGAGCAGTTCTTC. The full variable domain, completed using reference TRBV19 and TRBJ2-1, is DGGITQSPKYLFRKEGQNVTLSCEQNLNHDAMYWYRQDPGQGLRLIYYSQIVNDFQKGDIAEGYSVSREKKESFPLTVTSAQKNPTAFYLCASTRASGSYNEQFFGPGTRLTVL.